A single sample gave rise to the 28 T cell receptor beta chains below, sequenced in a study of T-cell memory formation after mild COVID-19. TCRdb used MiXCR to reprocess the 5' RACE reads, holding one entry per CDR3 protein. Counted here are about 400,000 distinct CDR3 sequences, 20% to 25% occurring once; the ten biggest clones make up 8.8%. Material: PBMCs or a T cell subset sorted from them (not recorded which). These receptors all stem from an adult woman who had mild COVID-19 (a few samples of this study predate the infection). Cell type and time point are not known.

The CDR3 here is CASSQGRTGPYEQYF. For the CDR3, the DNA is TGCGCCAGCAGCCAAGGACGGACAGGGCCCTACGAGCAGTACTTC. The J gene is TRBJ2-7, the V gene TRBV4-1, with 8 bases matching TRBD1. The V gene end was trimmed by 1 base and the J gene end by 2 bases; junction bases not matched to a gene: 4. The length of the CDR3 is 15 residues. The germline gives CDR1 MGHRA, CDR2 YSYEKL.

This sequence joins TRBV27 and TRBJ2-7, with 13 positions matching TRBD2. This CDR3 is 16 amino acids long. CDR1 is MNHEY, CDR2 SMNVEV, per germline (reference sequence). V lost 2 bases, J lost 7 bases, and 8 bases stayed unmatched. This CDR3 is CASSLEGTSGAREQYF. CDR3 DNA: TGTGCCAGCAGTTTAGAGGGGACTAGCGGGGCTCGGGAGCAGTACTTC.

This clonotype was recorded at least ten times. The rearrangement links TRBV30 to TRBJ1-2; TRBD1 aligns across 9 bases. This CDR3 has 14 residues. The V segment lost 2 bases and the J segment 7 bases; nucleotides outside the gene matches: 8. CDR1 is GTSNPN and CDR2 is SVGIG in the germline V gene (reference sequence). This CDR3 reads CAWSSGQGISGYTF. The CDR3 bases are TGTGCCTGGAGTTCGGGACAGGGAATATCTGGCTACACCTTC. The variable domain in full, completed from reference TRBV30 and TRBJ1-2, reads SQTIHQWPATLVQPVGSPLSLECTVEGTSNPNLYWYRQAAGRGLQLLFYSVGIGQISSEVPQNLSASRPQDRQFILSSKKLLLSDSGFYLCAWSSGQGISGYTFGSGTRLTVV.

The chain links TRBV7-6 to TRBJ2-7, with D hard to call. CDR1 SGHVS and CDR2 FNYEAQ come from the germline V gene. Between the trimmed V and J ends, which lost 5 bases and 3 bases, there was a span of 17 bases. The CDR3 runs 15 residues. CDR3 amino acids: CASSPFGAPGYEQYF. The CDR3 DNA follows: TGTGCCAGCAGCCCCTTCGGTGCACCGGGCTACGAGCAGTACTTC.

The V call is TRBV6-5, the J call TRBJ1-5; 9 nucleotides line up with TRBD1. From germline, CDR1 is MNHEY and CDR2 SVGAGI. CDR3 length: 15 amino acids. J gave up 4 bases and V 6 bases, and 7 bases lay outside the gene matches. CDR3: CASSDDRGGNQPQHF. The CDR3 DNA reads as TGTGCCAGCAGCGACGACAGGGGGGGAAATCAGCCCCAGCATTTT.

This clonotype was found a few times. J is TRBJ2-7 and V is TRBV7-9, with D hard to call. V dropped 3 bases and J dropped 5 bases, with 8 bases sitting between them. The CDR3 covers 12 residues. The germline V gene encodes CDR1 SEHNR and CDR2 FQNEAQ (reference sequence). The CDR3 reads CASSFIGNEQYF. DNA for the CDR3: TGTGCCAGCAGCTTTATAGGGAACGAGCAGTACTTC.

This chain joins TRBV7-9 and TRBJ1-2; D is possibly TRBD1 (5 bases). The V end lost 1 base, the J end lost 8 bases, and 14 bases lay between the germline ends. This CDR3 has 14 residues. Germline V gene sequence: CDR1 SEHNR, CDR2 FQNEAQ (reference sequence). The CDR3 protein is CASSLVSGAEGYTF. The CDR3 region has the DNA TGTGCCAGCAGCTTAGTGAGTGGGGCGGAAGGCTACACCTTC.

The CDR3 coding sequence is TGTGCCAGCAGTTCGGGGGGGCAGTACTCAGAGCAGTACTTC. This sequence encodes CASSSGGQYSEQYF. The genes are TRBV5-4 and TRBJ2-7; 8 nucleotides agree with TRBD2. V shed 5 bases, J shed 7 bases, and the junction held 11 bases outside the gene matches. In germline, CDR1 is SGHNT, CDR2 YYREEE (reference sequence). This CDR3 comprises 14 residues.

This clonotype was seen more than once but under ten times. V usage is TRBV13 and J usage is TRBJ2-7; the D gene is possibly TRBD1 (6 bases). With 4 bases removed from V and 4 bases from J, the gap between germline ends came to 20 bases. The CDR3 length is 16 residues. The germline V gene has CDR1 PRHDT and CDR2 FYEKMQ (reference sequence). The CDR3 reads CASSYSGGRGEYEQYF. As DNA, the CDR3 is TGTGCCAGCAGCTATTCTGGCGGCAGGGGCGAATACGAGCAGTACTTC.

This clonotype was detected only a few times. This sequence joins TRBV4-3 and TRBJ2-7, with 7 bases fitting TRBD2. After removal of 3 bases from V and 6 bases from J, the junction contained 8 bases not matched to a gene. The CDR3 consists of 14 residues. Germline CDR1 is LGHNA and CDR2 is YSLEER. CDR3 DNA sequence: TGCGCCAGCAGCCAGCTGTCGACTAGCCGCGAGCAGTACTTC. Protein: CASSQLSTSREQYF.

This clonotype was counted only a few times. The gene calls are TRBV5-6 and TRBJ1-1; D gene unclear. The ends were cut back, 4 bases at V and 4 bases at J, with 17 bases in the middle. From germline, CDR1 is SGHDT and CDR2 YYEEEE. The CDR3 is 15 residues long. The CDR3 here is CASSPPSRTSTEAFF. CDR3 DNA: TGTGCCAGCAGCCCCCCGAGCCGTACCTCCACTGAAGCTTTCTTT.

Ten or more counts support this clonotype. CDR3 region: CATSRGLAGRFEQYF. CDR3 coding DNA: TGTGCCACCAGCAGGGGCCTAGCGGGACGGTTCGAGCAGTACTTC. The chain is built from TRBV15 and TRBJ2-7, with 9 nucleotides matching TRBD2. The germline CDR1 and CDR2 sequences are LNHNV and YYDKDF (reference sequence). Trimming took 3 bases from V and 6 from J; bases not matched to a gene: 9. The CDR3 covers 15 residues.

A few counts support this clonotype. The chain couples TRBV27 to TRBJ2-7; D gene uncertain. Germline loops: CDR1 MNHEY, CDR2 SMNVEV (reference sequence). Trimming shortened V by 0 bases and J by 0 bases, and 12 bases separated the two germline ends. There are 16 residues in the CDR3. In DNA form, the CDR3 reads TGTGCCAGCAGTTTATCGCAGGAATCGACCTCCTACGAGCAGTACTTC. Its translation: CASSLSQESTSYEQYF.

The table lists this clonotype with a few counts. This chain links TRBV10-3 with TRBJ2-2, with unresolved D. The CDR3 has 13 residues. Germline-derived CDR1 and CDR2 are ENHRY and SYGVKD. Trimming pared 3 bases from V and 6 bases from J, leaving 8 bases between. CDR3 sequence (DNA): TGTGCCATCAGTGATGTTGGGTCCGGGGAGCTGTTTTTT. This gives the protein CAISDVGSGELFF.

This clonotype turned up a few times. V is TRBV4-1 and J is TRBJ2-5, with D hard to call. CDR3 length equals 14 residues. Looked up from germline, CDR1 is MGHRA and CDR2 is YSYEKL. V lost 1 base, J lost 3 bases, and 9 bases lay in between. This CDR3 is CASSQGIGKETQYF. CDR3 in DNA: TGCGCCAGCAGCCAAGGTATCGGAAAAGAGACCCAGTACTTC.

In its sample, this clonotype was seen many times. V gene TRBV5-1 combines with J gene TRBJ2-5; D gene unclear. The germline V gene encodes CDR1 SGHRS and CDR2 YFSETQ. This CDR3 contains 16 residues. V was clipped by 0 bases and J by 2 bases, with 14 bases between them. The CDR3 is CASSLVVRNRQETQYF. The CDR3 nucleotides read TGCGCCAGCAGCTTGGTGGTTCGTAACAGACAAGAGACCCAGTACTTC.

The chain combines TRBV7-9 with TRBJ2-3; D unclear. Germline CDR1 reads SEHNR; CDR2 reads FQNEAQ (reference sequence). V was trimmed by 1 base and J by 0 bases, leaving 8 bases between them. The CDR3 consists of 15 residues. CDR3 sequence (DNA): TGTGCCAGCAGCTTAGATAACCTCAGCACAGATACGCAGTATTTT. It codes for CASSLDNLSTDTQYF.

V and J are TRBV27 and TRBJ2-7, with D uncertain. The CDR3 has 15 residues. CDR1 is MNHEY, CDR2 SMNVEV, per germline (reference sequence). The V end lost 11 bases, the J end lost 0 bases, and 20 bases lay between the germline ends. The CDR3 DNA follows: TGTGCCCCCGACCCTGCAGTGGCTAGCTCCTACGAGCAGTACTTC. Amino acid sequence: CAPDPAVASSYEQYF.

This chain joins TRBV29-1 and TRBJ2-3; maybe TRBD1 (6 bases). This CDR3 is 14 amino acids long. V lost 4 bases, J lost 2 bases, and 13 bases lay in between. In germline, CDR1 is SQVTM, CDR2 ANQGSEA. CDR3 nucleotides: TGCAGCGTTGGCCGACAGGTCCTCACAGATACGCAGTATTTT. This gives the protein CSVGRQVLTDTQYF.

This clonotype has only a few counts. The chain joins TRBV7-2 to TRBJ2-4, with TRBD2 as a possible D gene (6 bases). The CDR3 contains 12 residues. V dropped 2 bases and J dropped 12 bases, with 11 bases sitting between them. CDR1 is SGHTA and CDR2 is FQGNSA in the germline V gene. The CDR3 reads CASSLLGGSQYF. DNA of the CDR3: TGTGCCAGCAGCTTACTTGGAGGGAGTCAGTACTTC.

The chain uses TRBV3-1 and TRBJ1-2; weak D call: TRBD1 (6 bases). The CDR3 sequence is 14 residues long. Trimming removed 5 bases from V and 6 bases from J, with 16 bases in between. CDR1 LGHDT and CDR2 YNNKEL come from the germline V gene (reference sequence). The CDR3: CASSYTQGIDGYTF. CDR3 in DNA: TGTGCCAGCAGCTACACGCAGGGGATTGATGGCTACACCTTC.

A few counts support this clonotype. The chain is built from TRBV6-5 and TRBJ2-7, with D tentatively TRBD2 (6 bases). Germline V lookup: CDR1 MNHEY, CDR2 SVGAGI. This CDR3 comprises 13 residues. Trimming shortened V by 5 bases and J by 7 bases, and 15 bases separated the two germline ends. CDR3 protein: CASSITHGGEQYF. The CDR3 DNA is TGTGCCAGCAGTATCACACACGGGGGAGAGCAGTACTTC.

The chain combines TRBV19 with TRBJ2-3, with D maybe TRBD2 (7 bases). Germline V CDR1 and CDR2: LNHDA, SQIVND (reference sequence). Trimming cost V 10 bases and J 2 bases, with 13 bases left between them. This CDR3 region has 13 residues. The CDR3 DNA reads TGTGCCACCCTGGGGGGGCTCACAGATACGCAGTATTTT. Its protein product is CATLGGLTDTQYF.

V is TRBV3-1 and J is TRBJ2-7, with 8 bases fitting TRBD2. This CDR3 has 15 amino acids. V shed 0 bases and J 2 bases; nucleotides not matched to a gene: 3. Germline CDR1 reads LGHDT; CDR2 reads YNNKEL (reference sequence). The CDR3, as DNA: TGTGCCAGCAGCCAAGATCATAGCGGGGCCTACGAGCAGTACTTC. Translated, it gives CASSQDHSGAYEQYF.

V usage is TRBV7-2 and J usage is TRBJ2-4; D may match TRBD1 or TRBD2 (5 bases each). CDR3 length: 12 residues. Trimming removed 4 bases from V and 6 bases from J, with 7 bases in between. CDR1 is SGHTA, CDR2 FQGNSA, per germline. CDR3 residues: CASSSGTNIQYF. As DNA, the CDR3 is TGTGCCAGCAGCTCGGGGACAAACATTCAGTACTTC.

V usage is TRBV6-5 and J usage is TRBJ1-1; no firm D call. V was trimmed by 5 bases and J by 9 bases, leaving 13 bases between them. Germline V gene sequence: CDR1 MNHEY, CDR2 SVGAGI. This CDR3 region has 12 residues. The CDR3 DNA reads TGTGCCAGCAGTGCTGACGGATTACAAGCTTTCTTT. Protein product: CASSADGLQAFF.

This clonotype has more than one count but fewer than ten. The rearrangement links TRBV13 to TRBJ1-2; 9 nucleotides align to TRBD1. From germline, CDR1 is PRHDT and CDR2 FYEKMQ (reference sequence). The V and J ends lost 5 bases and 1 base, in that order; junction bases with no gene match: 5. The CDR3 sequence is 15 residues long. The CDR3 DNA is TGTGCCAGCAGCCTACAGGGGGCGAGTAACTATGGCTACACCTTC. This codes for CASSLQGASNYGYTF.

The V and J genes are TRBV5-1 and TRBJ1-1; TRBD1 agrees at 9 bases. In germline, CDR1 is SGHRS, CDR2 YFSETQ. The CDR3 length is 15 residues. The junction had 6 bases not matched to a gene; V was cut back by 2 bases and J by 4 bases. The CDR3 DNA sequence: TGCGCCAGCAGCTTACAGGGGGCGCGGGGCACTGAAGCTTTCTTT. Its protein is CASSLQGARGTEAFF.